This T cell receptor (beta chain) was identified during a study of blood T cell repertoires in COVID-19. The authors' processing: Estimates of nucleated cell counts were drawn from the amplification of reference gene primers. Profiling relied on immunoSEQ multiplex PCR, and the TCRdb table lists in-frame clones only, not all of them. Clone size and V and J calls were adopted from that table, with D and trimming inferred from the DNA. The sample has approximately 69,000 clones; around 67% are singletons. The V and J ends lost 2 bases and 2 bases, in that order; junction bases with no gene match: 3. In germline, CDR1 is SNHLY, CDR2 FYNNEI. The CDR3 extends over 17 amino acids.

The chain combines TRBV2 with TRBJ2-6; 10 bases match TRBD1. The sample was peripheral blood. The sequence derives from a man aged 55 to 70 with acute or convalescent COVID-19. CDR3 sequence: CASSEMGTGAGANVLTF. The CDR3 DNA follows: TGTGCCAGCAGTGAAATGGGGACAGGGGCTGGGGCCAACGTCCTGACTTTC.